A selection of T cell receptor beta chains follows, all from one sample in a study of cytomegalovirus exposure and HLA in healthy donors. Sequencing used immunoSEQ multiplex PCR; TCRdb keeps in-frame clones, though not all of them. The table shows over 150,000 clones, with about 70% occurring only once. Sequencing was carried out using PBMCs. These receptors were obtained from a woman aged 18-29 years in good health and CMV-seropositive. CDR3s include the opening cysteine and the closing phenylalanine or tryptophan. The D gene is left open where the match is weak. Some rows mark clone size as missing; the rest say once, few, many or name a class of expanded clone.

d_call	v_call	clone_size	j_call	cdr3_aa	cdr3_nt
TRBD2	TRBV28	once	TRBJ2-1	CASSTPSGRHNEQFF	TGTGCCAGCAGTACCCCCAGCGGGAGGCATAATGAGCAGTTCTTC
NA	TRBV6-5	few	TRBJ1-1	CASRLRTERAAFF	TGTGCCAGCAGGCTACGGACAGAGAGGGCGGCTTTCTTT
NA	TRBV30	NA	TRBJ1-2	CAWSDDGRGAKGYTF	TGTGCCTGGAGTGACGACGGACGGGGAGCGAAGGGCTACACCTTC
NA	TRBV19	few	TRBJ1-2	CASSIDRSLYGYTF	TGTGCCAGTAGTATAGATCGGTCCTTATATGGCTACACCTTC
TRBD1	TRBV19	NA	TRBJ1-5	CASSLGAGGEGGNQPQHF	TGTGCCAGTAGCCTGGGGGCAGGGGGCGAGGGGGGCAATCAGCCCCAGCATTTT
TRBD2	TRBV4-2	few	TRBJ2-2	CASSQPHAGGDTGELFF	TGTGCCAGCAGCCAACCACATGCGGGAGGGGACACCGGGGAGCTGTTTTTT
NA	TRBV28	NA	TRBJ2-5	CASRTAGGRGETQYF	TGTGCCAGCAGGACGGCGGGCGGTCGGGGAGAGACCCAGTACTTC
NA	TRBV7-9	NA	TRBJ1-1	CSSSLEGGTEAFF	TGTTCCAGCAGCTTAGAGGGCGGGACTGAAGCTTTCTTT
NA	TRBV28	NA	TRBJ2-3	CASSLARGGTDTQYF	TGTGCCAGCAGTTTAGCCCGGGGTGGTACAGATACGCAGTATTTT
NA	TRBV19	NA	TRBJ1-5	CASSKNYRASYRYSNQPQHF	TGTGCCAGTAGCAAAAATTACAGGGCCTCGTATCGTTATAGCAATCAGCCCCAGCATTTT
TRBD1	TRBV6-5	NA	TRBJ2-3	CASSLDRGWDTQYF	TGTGCCAGCAGTCTTGACAGGGGATGGGATACGCAGTATTTT
NA	TRBV4-2	NA	TRBJ1-1	CASTPVGGIIFGSTEAFF	TGTGCCAGCACCCCTGTGGGGGGAATCATTTTCGGGAGCACTGAAGCTTTCTTT
TRBD2	TRBV19	NA	TRBJ2-1	CASSAYSGTSANEQFF	TGTGCCAGTAGCGCCTATTCCGGGACTAGTGCCAATGAGCAGTTCTTC
TRBD1	TRBV6-5	NA	TRBJ1-6	CASSYSTGGQNSPLHF	TGTGCCAGCAGTTACTCGACAGGGGGTCAAAATTCACCCCTCCACTTT
NA	TRBV5-1	NA	TRBJ2-1	CASSSYGDSYNEQFF	TGCGCCAGCAGCTCCTACGGGGATTCCTACAATGAGCAGTTCTTC
TRBD1	TRBV5-1	few	TRBJ2-7	CASSPTDQRQGLYF	TGCGCCAGCAGCCCCACCGATCAGAGACAGGGCCTGTACTTC
NA	TRBV30	NA	TRBJ2-1	CAWTPGVNEQFF	TGTGCCTGGACCCCCGGGGTGAATGAGCAGTTCTTC
NA	TRBV4-3	once	TRBJ2-7	CASSQESRPTAYEQYF	TGCGCCAGCAGCCAAGAAAGTCGCCCCACGGCCTACGAGCAGTACTTC
NA	TRBV30	NA	TRBJ2-7	CAWSVTSEQYF	TGTGCCTGGAGTGTGACAAGCGAGCAGTACTTC
TRBD1	TRBV7-9	NA	TRBJ1-5	CASSLVTGGEEPQHF	TGTGCCAGCAGCTTAGTAACAGGGGGCGAGGAGCCCCAGCATTTT
NA	TRBV6-5	NA	TRBJ2-7	CASRKGVLSYEQYF	TGTGCCAGCAGGAAGGGGGTTTTATCCTACGAGCAGTACTTC
NA	TRBV2	NA	TRBJ2-5	CASSEQVLETQYF	TGTGCCAGCAGTGAACAGGTTCTGGAGACCCAGTACTTC
TRBD1	TRBV19	NA	TRBJ2-7	CASSTARTGVSEQYF	TGTGCCAGTAGTACCGCCCGGACAGGGGTCTCCGAGCAGTACTTC
NA	TRBV27	NA	TRBJ1-1	CASSLYGPMNTEAFF	TGTGCCAGCAGTTTATACGGTCCTATGAACACTGAAGCTTTCTTT
NA	TRBV5-1	NA	TRBJ2-7	CASRPETRGYEQYF	TGCGCCAGCAGACCCGAGACGCGGGGCTACGAGCAGTACTTC
NA	TRBV18	NA	TRBJ1-5	CASSQTENQPQHF	TGTGCCAGCTCACAGACAGAGAATCAGCCCCAGCATTTT
TRBD2	TRBV4-1	NA	TRBJ2-1	CASSQDPGLAGGEQFF	TGCGCCAGCAGCCAAGATCCAGGACTAGCGGGCGGGGAGCAGTTCTTC
NA	TRBV25-1	NA	TRBJ2-7	CASSVYDYEQYF	TGTGCCAGCAGTGTGTACGACTACGAGCAGTACTTC
TRBD2	TRBV27	NA	TRBJ2-1	CASSFPGPGGGDEQFF	TGTGCCAGCAGTTTCCCTGGCCCGGGCGGGGGTGATGAGCAGTTCTTC
TRBD1	TRBV19	once	TRBJ1-2	CASSPRTGMGYGYTF	TGTGCCAGTAGTCCCCGGACAGGGATGGGCTATGGCTACACCTTC
TRBD1	TRBV14	once	TRBJ1-2	CASSLATGEGLLYGYTF	TGTGCCAGCAGCCTTGCAACAGGGGAAGGACTTCTCTATGGCTACACCTTC
NA	TRBV4-1	NA	TRBJ1-6	CASSQDPPNSYNSPLHF	TGCGCCAGCAGCCAAGATCCCCCCAACTCCTATAATTCACCCCTCCACTTT
NA	TRBV28	NA	TRBJ2-2	CASSFRRELFF	TGTGCCAGCAGTTTTAGGAGGGAGTTGTTTTTT
NA	TRBV18	NA	TRBJ2-5	CASSPRIGQGETQYF	TGTGCCAGCTCACCGCGTATAGGCCAGGGAGAGACCCAGTACTTC
NA	TRBV27	NA	TRBJ1-4	CASSSYLRGTGNEKLFF	TGTGCCAGCAGTAGCTACTTACGGGGGACTGGTAATGAAAAACTGTTTTTT
NA	TRBV7-9	once	TRBJ2-3	CASSLRGGETDTQYF	TGTGCCAGCAGCTTACGGGGTGGGGAGACAGATACGCAGTATTTT
TRBD2	TRBV7-2	NA	TRBJ2-1	CASSLKRGSYNEQFF	TGTGCCAGCAGCTTAAAGCGGGGCTCCTACAATGAGCAGTTCTTC